This paragraph covers one T cell receptor beta chain sequence. The entry originates in a study of blood T cell repertoires in COVID-19. On the study more broadly: COVID-19 samples from acute and convalescent phases originated in the United States, Italy and Spain. Sample material is recorded as cDNA or gDNA derived from T cells, B-cell-depleted T cells, or PBMCs.

In the authors' workflow: Estimation of nucleated cell counts relied on the amplification of reference gene primers. The repertoire was sequenced with immunoSEQ multiplex PCR; TCRdb's copy has only in-frame clones and lacks some. V, J and clone size are those of that table, while D and trimming were read from the DNA. There are about 99,000 clones in the sample; roughly 84% occur only once, and roughly 2.1% lies in the top ten. Germline loops: CDR1 MDHEN, CDR2 SYDVKM. The V segment lost 6 bases and the J segment 5 bases; nucleotides outside the gene matches: 7. CDR3 length: 15 residues. The sample taken for sequencing was peripheral blood. The sequence came from a man between 70 and 80 years old with active or convalescent COVID-19. V is TRBV28 and J is TRBJ1-4, with 9 bases aligning to TRBD1. The chain's CDR3 is CASSNSGTGNEKLFF. The CDR3 DNA reads TGTGCCAGCAGCAACTCCGGGACAGGGAATGAAAAACTGTTTTTT.